The present T cell receptor beta chain was sequenced within a study of CD8 T cell repertoires and HIV-1 epitope variants. As for the study in general: T cells were cultured for more than nine days with cytokines added on days 3 and 7. Regarding the study as a whole: Of nine antigen-specific beta clonotypes, about six appeared to cross-react with escape variants.

This clone was seen only once. Its antigen is currently unknown. Method: immunoSEQ multiplex PCR; TCRdb's copy keeps in-frame clones and lacks some. Of 4,500 to 7,000 clones listed, around 66% are singletons. The germline gives CDR1 LNHDA, CDR2 SQIVND (reference sequence). V was cut by 3 bases and J by 9 bases, with 12 bases left in between. The CDR3 covers 13 residues. Sequenced: cultured CD8+ T cells derived from PBMCs. The chain recombines TRBV19 with TRBJ2-1, with D possibly being TRBD1 (5 bases). The sequence was collected from a male donor with HIV. CDR3 region: CASSIGQIGEQFF. Here the CDR3 DNA reads TGTGCCAGTAGTATTGGACAAATTGGTGAGCAGTTCTTC.